The 20 T cell receptor beta chains listed next were all sequenced from one sample in a study of breast tumors, draining lymph nodes, adjacent tissues. The lymph nodes were axillary draining lymph nodes from breast cancer patients. A single record per CDR3 protein comes from TCRdb applying MiXCR to the multiplex PCR reads. The data show fewer than 300,000 distinct CDR3 sequences, about 32% seen once. Material: axillary lymph node tissue. All receptors derive from a female donor with breast cancer. Some clones in this sample may be carry-over from other donors' samples.

This clonotype was seen a handful of times. Given a much more abundant clone one base away, this may be a read error. Since no conserved phenylalanine or tryptophan closes the CDR3, a read error is the likely cause. V gene TRBV6-1 combines with J gene TRBJ1-2, with a tentative D call TRBD1 (6 bases). CDR3 length: 12 residues. CDR1 and CDR2 (germline): MNHNS, SASEGT. Trimming removed 6 bases at V and 7 bases at J, with 12 bases between. Here the CDR3 reads CASRERGVGYTS. The CDR3 DNA reads TGTGCCAGCAGGGAAAGGGGGGTTGGCTACACCTCC.

V is TRBV2 and J is TRBJ1-2, with TRBD1 matching over 9 bases. V was clipped by 6 bases and J by 12 bases; unmatched bases: 8. The CDR3 loop spans 12 amino acids. Germline CDR1 is SNHLY and CDR2 is FYNNEI. The CDR3 nucleotides read TGTGCCAGCAGCGGAGGGGGGACAGGGAACACCTTC. Protein product: CASSGGGTGNTF.

This clonotype was seen more than once but under ten times. The gene calls are TRBV28 and TRBJ2-1; D assignment may be TRBD1 or TRBD2 (5 bases each). CDR1 is MDHEN, CDR2 SYDVKM, per germline. This CDR3 has 14 amino acids. Trimming cost V 4 bases and J 3 bases, with 10 bases left between them. CDR3 nucleotide sequence: TGTGCCAGCAGTTCGGGGCTTCACTACAATGAGCAGTTCTTC. This sequence encodes CASSSGLHYNEQFF.

Worth noting for this clonotype: A much more abundant neighbour one base away suggests this may be a read error. The chain joins TRBV5-4 to TRBJ2-4; TRBD2 agrees at 7 bases. Germline CDR1 and CDR2: SGHNT and YYREEE (reference sequence). V was pared by 0 bases and J by 1 base, with 10 bases of the junction left unmatched. The CDR3 loop spans 18 amino acids. The CDR3, as DNA: TGTGCCAGCAGCTTGGGAGGGAGGGGCGACTTGGCCAAAAACATTCAGTACTTC. Its protein product is CASSLGGRGDLAKNIQYF.

This clonotype was detected many times. The rearrangement joins TRBV18 to TRBJ2-1; no clear D gene. The germline gives CDR1 KGHSH, CDR2 LQKENI. Trimming stripped 1 base from V and 8 bases from J, with 3 bases between. The CDR3 contains 11 residues. The CDR3 sequence is CASSPLDEQFF. Here the CDR3 DNA reads TGTGCCAGCTCACCACTTGATGAGCAGTTCTTC.

The chain couples TRBV18 to TRBJ1-1, with 7 bases that match TRBD1. The CDR3 runs 15 residues. Trimming cost V 3 bases and J 0 bases; bases outside gene matches: 4. CDR1 and CDR2 from the germline V gene are KGHSH and LQKENI. CDR3 sequence (DNA): TGTGCCAGCTCACCGTCTACAGGGGTGAACACTGAAGCTTTCTTT. Its translation is CASSPSTGVNTEAFF.

This clonotype was detected many times. V is TRBV24-1 and J is TRBJ2-7; D is tentatively TRBD1 or TRBD2 (5 bases each). CDR1 is KGHDR and CDR2 is SFDVKD in the germline V gene. V lost 8 bases and J lost 3, with 19 bases in between. This CDR3 is 15 amino acids long. Here the CDR3 reads CATNVEGARGYEQYF. The CDR3 coding sequence is TGTGCCACCAATGTAGAGGGAGCAAGGGGCTACGAGCAGTACTTC.

In its sample, this clonotype was seen a few times. The chain joins TRBV6-2 or TRBV6-3 to TRBJ2-4; no clear D gene. Trimming stripped 0 bases from V and 0 bases from J, with 6 bases between. CDR1 is MNHEY and CDR2 is SVGEGT in the germline V gene. CDR3 length: 15 residues. The DNA of the CDR3 is TGTGCCAGCAGTTACTCGGGATCAGCCAAAAACATTCAGTACTTC. Translating gives CASSYSGSAKNIQYF.

This clonotype has just a few counts. The chain uses TRBV5-1 and TRBJ1-6, with D unclear. Trimming took 0 bases from V and 7 from J, leaving 11 bases between them. This CDR3 has 15 amino acids. CDR1 SGHRS and CDR2 YFSETQ come from the germline V gene. Here the CDR3 reads CASSLDNLGNSPLHF. Here the CDR3 DNA reads TGCGCCAGCAGCTTGGATAATTTAGGCAATTCACCCCTCCACTTT.

On this clonotype: Being one base from a much bigger clone, this may be a read error. This chain joins TRBV30 and TRBJ2-5; D is unclear. Germline V gene sequence: CDR1 GTSNPN, CDR2 SVGIG (reference sequence). The CDR3 length is 12 residues. DNA for the CDR3: TGTGCCTGGAGGGGGATACAAGAGATCCAGTACTTC. Its protein product is CAWRGIQEIQYF.

This clonotype was counted at least ten times. V is TRBV7-3 and J is TRBJ2-3; TRBD2 aligns across 13 bases. In germline, CDR1 is SGHTA, CDR2 FQGTGA. The CDR3 is made up of 16 amino acids. The J segment lost 5 bases and the V segment lost 5 bases, leaving 7 bases of the junction unmatched. The CDR3 coding sequence is TGTGCCAGCAGCCTGTTACTAGCGGGAGGGAAAGATACGCAGTATTTT. Its protein product is CASSLLLAGGKDTQYF.

This clonotype has at least ten counts. The chain has TRBV27 and TRBJ1-5; the D gene is possibly TRBD1 (5 bases). Germline CDR1 MNHEY, CDR2 SMNVEV (reference sequence). Trimming took 8 bases from V and 2 from J, leaving 19 bases between them. This CDR3 comprises 16 residues. CDR3 residues: CASGGGGTPGNQPQHF. As DNA, the CDR3 is TGTGCCAGCGGGGGGGGTGGGACTCCAGGCAATCAGCCCCAGCATTTT.

This clonotype was detected many times. The rearrangement uses TRBV9 and TRBJ2-1; weak D call: TRBD1 (8 bases). Deletions cut 3 bases from V and 1 base from J, with 23 bases between. This CDR3 spans 19 amino acids. CDR1 is SGDLS, CDR2 YYNGEE, per germline. CDR3 coding DNA: TGTGCCAGCAGCGGGGAGGGACAGGTGGGGCGGGCGTCCTACAATGAGCAGTTCTTC. It specifies CASSGEGQVGRASYNEQFF.

The chain recombines TRBV4-1 with TRBJ1-2; a weak D match, TRBD1 (5 bases). Germline V gene data show CDR1 as MGHRA and CDR2 as YSYEKL. CDR3 length: 12 residues. V dropped 5 bases and J dropped 12 bases, with 16 bases sitting between them. The CDR3 is CASSYRSSGNTF. The CDR3 DNA is TGCGCCAGCAGCTACAGGAGCTCTGGAAACACCTTC.

This clonotype came up many times. The chain uses TRBV4-3 and TRBJ2-1; 7 positions agree with TRBD2. Germline trimming cut 4 bases from V and 5 bases from J; bases unmatched to any gene: 11. This CDR3 spans 16 amino acids. Germline V lookup: CDR1 LGHNA, CDR2 YSLEER. The CDR3 spells CASSPGRGAGDNEQFF. In nucleotides, the CDR3 is TGCGCCAGCAGCCCTGGCCGAGGGGCGGGAGACAATGAGCAGTTCTTC.

This rearrangement joins TRBV28 to TRBJ1-6; 8 nucleotides match TRBD1. CDR1 and CDR2 from the germline V gene are MDHEN and SYDVKM. The CDR3 runs 14 residues. V shed 5 bases, J shed 9 bases, and the junction held 6 bases outside the gene matches. This chain's CDR3 is CASSTGGGGSPLHF. The CDR3 bases are TGTGCCAGCAGTACAGGGGGAGGTGGTTCACCCCTCCACTTT.

This clonotype was seen repeatedly, ten times or more. The J gene is TRBJ2-3, the V gene TRBV15, with no clear D. The CDR3 totals 15 residues. Germline CDR1 and CDR2: LNHNV and YYDKDF (reference sequence). Trimming pared 0 bases from V and 2 bases from J, leaving 9 bases between. Here the CDR3 DNA reads TGTGCCACCAGCAGAGATGGACGGTCCACAGATACGCAGTATTTT. The encoded protein is CATSRDGRSTDTQYF.

About this clonotype itself: The junction shows a germline mismatch at one end, possibly a read error. The J gene is TRBJ2-7, the V gene TRBV27; D is possibly TRBD2 (6 bases). The CDR3 consists of 15 residues. The germline gives CDR1 MNHEY, CDR2 SMNVEV (reference sequence). The CDR3 coding sequence is TGTGCCAGCACTTTAATAGGGGCGGGAACCTACGAGCAGTACTTC. As protein: CASTLIGAGTYEQYF.

A remark on this clonotype: It may be a read error: a sequence one base away is much more abundant. The rearrangement links TRBV27 to TRBJ1-5; D gene ambiguous. This CDR3 is built from 13 residues. Germline V gene data show CDR1 as MNHEY and CDR2 as SMNVEV (reference sequence). The CDR3 spells CAGSLLIDQPQHF. The CDR3 coding sequence is TGTGCCGGCAGTTTATTGATAGATCAGCCCCAGCATTTT.

This clonotype was picked up many times. The chain is built from TRBV20-1 and TRBJ1-6; D possibly corresponds to TRBD1 (5 bases). The CDR3 covers 11 residues. Germline CDR1 is DFQATT and CDR2 is SNEGSKA (reference sequence). V was trimmed by 5 bases and J by 11 bases, leaving 10 bases between them. CDR3 DNA sequence: TGCAGTGCTCCGCTGGGGGCACCCCTCCACTTT. Translation gives CSAPLGAPLHF.